This T cell receptor (beta chain) was observed in a study of T cell repertoires in cytomegalovirus infection. Study information: Through public TCR beta signatures, both CMV infection and matching HLA type were indicated. Study-level points and caveats: Using cumulative public TCR beta family frequency, the authors identified those who carried CMV together with the relevant HLA.

One entry per CDR3 protein results from TCRdb running MiXCR on the reads. The data contain about 830,000 distinct CDR3 sequences, over 25% of them singletons. This clonotype was detected only a few times. Its antigen is undetermined. This receptor was obtained from a human donor in good health (CMV status not recorded). Some clones in this sample may be carry-over from other donors' samples. Sequenced material: cultured CD8+ T cells from PBMCs, taken from culture after CMV antigen stimulation.

The CDR3 DNA reads TGTGCCAGTAGTATTGGGACAGGGGACACTGAAGCTTTCTTT. This codes for CASSIGTGDTEAFF. The chain links TRBV19 to TRBJ1-1, with TRBD1 identical over 10 bases. The trim removed 3 bases at V and 3 bases at J, leaving 1 base unmatched. Per germline, CDR1 LNHDA and CDR2 SQIVND (reference sequence). The CDR3 covers 14 residues.